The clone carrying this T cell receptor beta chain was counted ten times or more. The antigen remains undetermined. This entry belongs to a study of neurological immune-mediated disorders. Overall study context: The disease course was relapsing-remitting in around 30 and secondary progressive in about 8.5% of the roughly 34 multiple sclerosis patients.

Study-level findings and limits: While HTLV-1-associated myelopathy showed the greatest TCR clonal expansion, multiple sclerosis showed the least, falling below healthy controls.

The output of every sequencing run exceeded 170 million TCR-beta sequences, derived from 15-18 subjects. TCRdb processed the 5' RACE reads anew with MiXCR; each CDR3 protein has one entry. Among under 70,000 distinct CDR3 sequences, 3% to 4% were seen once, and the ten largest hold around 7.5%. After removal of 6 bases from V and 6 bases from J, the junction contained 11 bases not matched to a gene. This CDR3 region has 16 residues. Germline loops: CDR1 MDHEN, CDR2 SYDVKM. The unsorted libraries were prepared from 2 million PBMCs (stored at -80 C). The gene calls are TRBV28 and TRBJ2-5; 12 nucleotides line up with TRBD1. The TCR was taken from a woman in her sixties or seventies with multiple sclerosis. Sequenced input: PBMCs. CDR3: CASSSPSGQGAKTQYF. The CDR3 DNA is TGTGCCAGCAGCTCGCCCTCGGGACAGGGGGCGAAGACCCAGTACTTC.